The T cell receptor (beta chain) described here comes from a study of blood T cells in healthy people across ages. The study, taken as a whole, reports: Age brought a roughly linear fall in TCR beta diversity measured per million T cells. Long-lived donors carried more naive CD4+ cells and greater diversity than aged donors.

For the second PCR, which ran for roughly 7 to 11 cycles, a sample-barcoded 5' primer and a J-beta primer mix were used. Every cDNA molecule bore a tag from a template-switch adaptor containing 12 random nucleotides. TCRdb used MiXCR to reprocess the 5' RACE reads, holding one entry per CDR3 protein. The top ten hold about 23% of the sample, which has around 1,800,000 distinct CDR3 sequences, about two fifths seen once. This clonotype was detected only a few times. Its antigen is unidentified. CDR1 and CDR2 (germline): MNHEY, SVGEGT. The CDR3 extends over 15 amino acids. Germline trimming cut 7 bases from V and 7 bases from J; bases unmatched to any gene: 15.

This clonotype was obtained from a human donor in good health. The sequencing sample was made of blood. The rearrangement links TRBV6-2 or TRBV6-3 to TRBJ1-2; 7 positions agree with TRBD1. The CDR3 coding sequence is TGTGCCAGCAACAACGCCGGGACAGTATTCTGTGGCTACACCTTC. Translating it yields CASNNAGTVFCGYTF.